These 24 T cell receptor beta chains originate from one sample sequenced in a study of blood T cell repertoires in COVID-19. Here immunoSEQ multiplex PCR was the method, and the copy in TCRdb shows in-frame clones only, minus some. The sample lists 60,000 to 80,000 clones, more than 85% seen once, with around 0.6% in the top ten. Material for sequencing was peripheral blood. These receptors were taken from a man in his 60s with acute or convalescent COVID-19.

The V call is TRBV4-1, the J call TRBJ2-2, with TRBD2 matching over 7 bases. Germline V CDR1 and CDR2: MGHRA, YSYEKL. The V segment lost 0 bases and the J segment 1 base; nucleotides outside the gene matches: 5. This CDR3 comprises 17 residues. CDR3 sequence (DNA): TGCGCCAGCAGCCAAGATAGAGCTAGCGGGAACACCGGGGAGCTGTTTTTT. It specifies CASSQDRASGNTGELFF.

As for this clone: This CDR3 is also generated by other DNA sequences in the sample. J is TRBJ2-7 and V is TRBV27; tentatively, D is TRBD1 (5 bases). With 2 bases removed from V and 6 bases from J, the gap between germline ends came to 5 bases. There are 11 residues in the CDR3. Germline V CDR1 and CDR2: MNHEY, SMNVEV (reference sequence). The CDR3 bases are TGTGCCAGCAGTTTAAGGGGCGAGCAGTACTTC. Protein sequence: CASSLRGEQYF.

CDR3: CASSDKGALKAFF. The CDR3 DNA reads TGTGCCAGCAGTGATAAGGGGGCCCTGAAAGCTTTCTTT. This chain links TRBV25-1 with TRBJ1-1; 7 positions match TRBD1. The germline V gene encodes CDR1 MGHDK and CDR2 SYGVNS. Losses at the gene ends were 3 bases for V and 9 bases for J; bases not matched to a gene: 7. This CDR3 has 13 amino acids.

The CDR3 DNA sequence: TGTGCCAGCAGTGAACAGGGGGCCGATATGAGAGGCTACACCTTC. Its translation: CASSEQGADMRGYTF. The chain combines TRBV6-1 with TRBJ1-2, with 8 bases lining up with TRBD1. V lost 2 bases to trimming and J lost 8 bases; unmatched junction nucleotides: 10. Germline loops: CDR1 MNHNS, CDR2 SASEGT. The CDR3 runs to 15 residues.

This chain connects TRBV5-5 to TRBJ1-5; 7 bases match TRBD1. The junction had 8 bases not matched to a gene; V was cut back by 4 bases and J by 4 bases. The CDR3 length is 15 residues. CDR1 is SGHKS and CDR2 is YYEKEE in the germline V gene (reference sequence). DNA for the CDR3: TGTGCCAGCAGCGCCGGGACAGAGCCGAATCAGCCCCAGCATTTT. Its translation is CASSAGTEPNQPQHF.

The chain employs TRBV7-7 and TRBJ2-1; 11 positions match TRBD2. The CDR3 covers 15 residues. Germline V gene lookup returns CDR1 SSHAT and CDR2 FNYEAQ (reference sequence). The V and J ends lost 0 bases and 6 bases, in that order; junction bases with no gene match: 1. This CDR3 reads CASSLASGRANEQFF. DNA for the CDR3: TGTGCCAGCAGCTTAGCTAGCGGGAGGGCCAATGAGCAGTTCTTC. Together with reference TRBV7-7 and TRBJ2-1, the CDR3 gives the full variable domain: GAGVSQSPRYKVTKRGQDVTLRCDPISSHATLYWYQQALGQGPEFLTYFNYEAQPDKSGLPSDRFSAERPEGSISTLTIQRTEQRDSAMYRCASSLASGRANEQFFGPGTRLTVL.

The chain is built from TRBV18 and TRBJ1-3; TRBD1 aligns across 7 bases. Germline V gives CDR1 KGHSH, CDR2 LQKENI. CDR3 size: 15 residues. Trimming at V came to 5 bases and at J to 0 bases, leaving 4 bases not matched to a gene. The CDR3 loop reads CASSTGTDSGNTIYF. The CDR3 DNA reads TGTGCCAGCTCAACCGGGACAGACTCTGGAAACACCATATATTTT.

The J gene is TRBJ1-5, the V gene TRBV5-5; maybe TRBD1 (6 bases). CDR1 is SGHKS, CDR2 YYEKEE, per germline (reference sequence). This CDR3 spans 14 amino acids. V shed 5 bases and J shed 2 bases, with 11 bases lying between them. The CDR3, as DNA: TGTGCCAGCAGTAACGCAGGGGGCAATCAGCCCCAGCATTTT. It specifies CASSNAGGNQPQHF.

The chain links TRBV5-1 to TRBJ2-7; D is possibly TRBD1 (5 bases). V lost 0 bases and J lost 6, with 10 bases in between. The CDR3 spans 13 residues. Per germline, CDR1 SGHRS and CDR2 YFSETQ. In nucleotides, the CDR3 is TGCGCCAGCAGCTTGGCCGCAGGGCCCGAGCAGTACTTC. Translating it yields CASSLAAGPEQYF.

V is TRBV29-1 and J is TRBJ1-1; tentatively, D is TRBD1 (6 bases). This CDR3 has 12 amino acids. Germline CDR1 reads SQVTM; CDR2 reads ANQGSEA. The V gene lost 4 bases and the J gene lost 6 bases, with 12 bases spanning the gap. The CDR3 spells CSVGDRSAEAFF. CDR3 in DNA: TGCAGCGTTGGAGACAGGTCTGCTGAAGCTTTCTTT. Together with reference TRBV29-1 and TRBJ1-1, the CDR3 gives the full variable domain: SAVISQKPSRDICQRGTSLTIQCQVDSQVTMMFWYRQQPGQSLTLIATANQGSEATYESGFVIDKFPISRPNLTFSTLTVSNMSPEDSSIYLCSVGDRSAEAFFGQGTRLTVV.

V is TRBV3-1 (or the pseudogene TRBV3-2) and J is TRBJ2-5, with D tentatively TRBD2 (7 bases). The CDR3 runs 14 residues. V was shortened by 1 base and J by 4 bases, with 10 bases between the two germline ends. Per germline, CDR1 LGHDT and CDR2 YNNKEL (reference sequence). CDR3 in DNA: TGTGCCAGCAGCCAAGGAGGGGGGGGAGAGACCCAGTACTTC. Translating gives CASSQGGGGETQYF.

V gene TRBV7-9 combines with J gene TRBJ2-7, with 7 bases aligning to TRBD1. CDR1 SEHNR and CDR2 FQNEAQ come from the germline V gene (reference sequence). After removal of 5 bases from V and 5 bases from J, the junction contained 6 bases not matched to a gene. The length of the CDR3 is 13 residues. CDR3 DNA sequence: TGTGCCAGCAGCCATGACAGGGTTCACGAGCAGTACTTC. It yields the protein CASSHDRVHEQYF.

Here the CDR3 DNA reads TGTGCCAGCAGTCCGGTCTTTTACAATGAGCAGTTCTTC. It encodes CASSPVFYNEQFF. The chain has TRBV2 and TRBJ2-1; D remains ambiguous. The V gene lost 5 bases and the J gene lost 4 bases, with 9 bases spanning the gap. Germline CDR1 reads SNHLY; CDR2 reads FYNNEI. The CDR3 has 13 residues.

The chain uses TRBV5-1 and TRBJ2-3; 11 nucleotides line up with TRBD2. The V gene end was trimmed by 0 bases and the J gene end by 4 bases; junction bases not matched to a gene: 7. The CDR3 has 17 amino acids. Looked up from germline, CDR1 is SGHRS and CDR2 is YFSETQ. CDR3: CASSLGLAGGSADTQYF. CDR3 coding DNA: TGCGCCAGCAGCTTGGGGTTAGCGGGGGGGTCGGCAGATACGCAGTATTTT. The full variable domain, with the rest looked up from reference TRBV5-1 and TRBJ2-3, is KAGVTQTPRYLIKTRGQQVTLSCSPISGHRSVSWYQQTPGQGLQFLFEYFSETQRNKGNFPGRFSGRQFSNSRSEMNVSTLELGDSALYLCASSLGLAGGSADTQYFGPGTRLTVL.

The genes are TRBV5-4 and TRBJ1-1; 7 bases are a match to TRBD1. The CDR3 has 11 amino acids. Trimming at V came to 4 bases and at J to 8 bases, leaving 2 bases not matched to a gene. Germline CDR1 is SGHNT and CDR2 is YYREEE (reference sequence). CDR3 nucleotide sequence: TGTGCCAGCAGCCGGGACAGCGAAGCTTTCTTT. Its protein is CASSRDSEAFF. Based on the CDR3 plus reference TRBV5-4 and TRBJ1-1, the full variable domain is ETGVTQSPTHLIKTRGQQVTLRCSSQSGHNTVSWYQQALGQGPQFIFQYYREEENGRGNFPPRFSGLQFPNYSSELNVNALELDDSALYLCASSRDSEAFFGQGTRLTVV.

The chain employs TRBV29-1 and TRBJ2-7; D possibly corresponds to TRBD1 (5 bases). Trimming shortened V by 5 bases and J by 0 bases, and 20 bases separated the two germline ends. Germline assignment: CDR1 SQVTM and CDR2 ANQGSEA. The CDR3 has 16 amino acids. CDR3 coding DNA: TGCAGCGTTCTCTCTTTCCTGGACATCGGCTCCTACGAGCAGTACTTC. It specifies CSVLSFLDIGSYEQYF.

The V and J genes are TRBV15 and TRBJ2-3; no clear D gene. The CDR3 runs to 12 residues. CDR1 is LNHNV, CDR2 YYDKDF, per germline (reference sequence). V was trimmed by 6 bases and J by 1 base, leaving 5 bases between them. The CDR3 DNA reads TGTGCCACCAGGCCGGGCACAGATACGCAGTATTTT. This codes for CATRPGTDTQYF.

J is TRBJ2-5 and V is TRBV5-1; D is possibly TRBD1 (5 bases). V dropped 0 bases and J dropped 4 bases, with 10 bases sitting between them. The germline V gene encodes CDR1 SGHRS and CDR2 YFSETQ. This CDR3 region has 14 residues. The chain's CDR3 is CASSLGQLIETQYF. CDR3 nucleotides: TGCGCCAGCAGCTTGGGACAGTTGATAGAGACCCAGTACTTC.

CDR3 in amino acids: CASTLTGSYGYTF. The DNA for the CDR3 is TGTGCCAGCACCCTGACAGGAAGCTATGGCTACACCTTC. The chain couples TRBV5-5 to TRBJ1-2; a weak D match, TRBD1 (6 bases). V was trimmed by 6 bases and J by 4 bases, leaving 13 bases between them. CDR1 SGHKS and CDR2 YYEKEE come from the germline V gene (reference sequence). The CDR3 sequence is 13 residues long.

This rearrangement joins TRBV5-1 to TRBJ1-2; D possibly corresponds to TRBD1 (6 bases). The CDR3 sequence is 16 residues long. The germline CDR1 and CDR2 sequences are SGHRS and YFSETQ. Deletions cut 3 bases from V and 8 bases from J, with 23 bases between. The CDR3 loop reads CASSSGLGAWIEGYTF. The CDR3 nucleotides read TGCGCCAGCAGCTCGGGGTTGGGGGCGTGGATTGAGGGCTACACCTTC.

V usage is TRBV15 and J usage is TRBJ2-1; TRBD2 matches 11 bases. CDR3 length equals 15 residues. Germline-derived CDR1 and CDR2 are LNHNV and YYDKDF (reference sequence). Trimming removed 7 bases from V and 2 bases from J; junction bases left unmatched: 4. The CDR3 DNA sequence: TGTGCCACCACCTGGGGACTAGCGGCCTACAATGAGCAGTTCTTC. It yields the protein CATTWGLAAYNEQFF.

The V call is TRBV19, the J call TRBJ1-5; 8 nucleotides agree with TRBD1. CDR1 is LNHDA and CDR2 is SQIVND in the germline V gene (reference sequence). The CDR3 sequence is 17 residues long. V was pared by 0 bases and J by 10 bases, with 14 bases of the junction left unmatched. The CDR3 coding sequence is TGTGCCAGTAGTATAGATCTGATAGGGGGACAGGCTCTTCCCCAGCATTTT. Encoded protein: CASSIDLIGGQALPQHF.

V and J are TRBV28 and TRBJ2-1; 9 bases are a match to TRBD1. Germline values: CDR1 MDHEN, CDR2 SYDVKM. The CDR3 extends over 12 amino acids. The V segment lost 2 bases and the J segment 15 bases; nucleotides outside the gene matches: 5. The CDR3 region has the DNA TGTGCCAGCAGTTTACTACAGGGGGCTCGGTTCTTC. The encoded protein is CASSLLQGARFF.

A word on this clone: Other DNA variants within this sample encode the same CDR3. The CDR3 DNA sequence: TGTGCCAGTAGTCCGCGGGGGACGAACTATGGCTACACCTTC. Translated, it gives CASSPRGTNYGYTF. The V call is TRBV19, the J call TRBJ1-2, with a weak D call TRBD1 (5 bases). This CDR3 contains 14 residues. V was trimmed by 5 bases and J by 2 bases, leaving 12 bases between them. Germline assignment: CDR1 LNHDA and CDR2 SQIVND (reference sequence). Full variable domain (remainder filled in from reference TRBV19 and TRBJ1-2): DGGITQSPKYLFRKEGQNVTLSCEQNLNHDAMYWYRQDPGQGLRLIYYSQIVNDFQKGDIAEGYSVSREKKESFPLTVTSAQKNPTAFYLCASSPRGTNYGYTFGSGTRLTVV.